These 6 T cell receptor beta chains were sequenced from one sample in a study of blood T cell repertoires in COVID-19. Profiling relied on immunoSEQ multiplex PCR, and the TCRdb table lists in-frame clones only, not all of them. The table includes hundreds of thousands of clones, less than 85% detected once. Sequencing input: PBMCs or T cells enriched from blood (not recorded which). All receptors come from a middle-aged man who had recovered from COVID-19.

This CDR3 is CATSPAGLRNTGELFF. The CDR3 region has the DNA TGTGCCACCAGCCCTGCAGGACTGAGGAACACCGGGGAGCTGTTTTTT. This chain uses TRBV15 with TRBJ2-2; possibly TRBD2 for D (5 bases). The CDR3 is 16 residues long. The V gene's germline CDR1 is LNHNV and CDR2 YYDKDF (reference sequence). Trimming took off 5 bases at V and 1 base at J, with 14 bases between the two ends.

The gene calls are TRBV28 and TRBJ2-7; a weak D match, TRBD2 (5 bases). The CDR3 length is 14 residues. The V gene's germline CDR1 is MDHEN and CDR2 SYDVKM. V was shortened by 2 bases and J by 6 bases, with 14 bases between the two germline ends. Written as DNA, the CDR3 is TGTGCCAGCAGTTTAGTGCTCGGGGTCCGCGAGCAGTACTTC. Protein: CASSLVLGVREQYF.

V and J are TRBV4-3 and TRBJ2-1; 9 nucleotides agree with TRBD1. The CDR3 is made up of 19 amino acids. The germline V gene encodes CDR1 LGHNA and CDR2 YSLEER. V shed 0 bases and J 0 bases; nucleotides not matched to a gene: 9. The CDR3 region is CASSQDLTGGLSSYNEQFF. In DNA form, the CDR3 reads TGCGCCAGCAGCCAAGATCTTACAGGGGGCTTAAGCTCCTACAATGAGCAGTTCTTC.

The chain is built from TRBV19 and TRBJ2-7; 7 bases align to TRBD1. Germline trimming cut 4 bases from V and 0 bases from J; bases unmatched to any gene: 6. This CDR3 spans 15 amino acids. Germline V lookup: CDR1 LNHDA, CDR2 SQIVND (reference sequence). The CDR3, as DNA: TGTGCCAGTAGTACGACGGACAGGAGCTCCTACGAGCAGTACTTC. Protein sequence: CASSTTDRSSYEQYF.

The CDR3 sequence is CASSQDRRQTSYEQYF. CDR3 bases: TGCGCCAGCAGCCAAGATAGGAGACAGACATCCTACGAGCAGTACTTC. V gene TRBV4-1 combines with J gene TRBJ2-7, with D maybe TRBD1 (5 bases). CDR1 is MGHRA and CDR2 is YSYEKL in the germline V gene. Trimming pared 0 bases from V and 1 base from J, leaving 13 bases between. The CDR3 contains 16 residues.

The CDR3 DNA is TGTGCCAGCAGCTCGGACAGGGGGCGTAGGGAGACCCAGTACTTC. Translated: CASSSDRGRRETQYF. This chain links TRBV28 with TRBJ2-5, with 11 bases matching TRBD1. V was pared by 6 bases and J by 5 bases, with 8 bases of the junction left unmatched. CDR3 size: 15 residues. The germline V gene encodes CDR1 MDHEN and CDR2 SYDVKM.